Below are 6 T cell receptor beta chains sequenced from a single sample in a study of post-analysis software for immune sequencing data. Study results and caveats: The study found TRBV5-6, TRBV5-1 and TRBV20-1 among five TRBV segments more frequent in patients than controls.

Tagging with unique molecular identifiers was a feature of the TCR beta cDNA libraries. TCRdb reanalysed the PCR reads using MiXCR and keeps one entry per CDR3 protein. The table records 450,000 to 650,000 distinct CDR3 sequences, 40% to 50% of them present only once. No antigen has been assigned to these receptors. The sequencing input was blood. The receptors stem from a girl aged 10-17 years with multiple sclerosis.

The J gene is TRBJ2-3, the V gene TRBV29-1, with D tentatively TRBD2 (7 bases). With 6 bases removed from V and 4 bases from J, the gap between germline ends came to 20 bases. CDR1 and CDR2 (germline): SQVTM, ANQGSEA. The CDR3 contains 15 residues. The CDR3 sequence: CSVDRPGTSADTQYF. The CDR3 nucleotides are TGCAGCGTCGACAGGCCAGGCACTAGCGCAGATACGCAGTATTTT.

The V gene is TRBV10-3, the J gene TRBJ1-1; no definite D call. V lost 11 bases to trimming and J lost 0 bases, with 13 bases between them. Looked up from germline, CDR1 is ENHRY and CDR2 is SYGVKD. The CDR3 has 13 residues. The CDR3 loop is CALQTQLNTEAFF. CDR3 in DNA: TGTGCCCTACAAACGCAGCTGAACACTGAAGCTTTCTTT.

This clonotype was seen a handful of times. The genes are TRBV20-1 and TRBJ1-1; D gene ambiguous. V gave up 3 bases and J gave up 6 bases, with 17 bases separating them. The germline V gene encodes CDR1 DFQATT and CDR2 SNEGSKA (reference sequence). This CDR3 spans 14 amino acids. CDR3 coding DNA: TGCAGTGCTAGGGCAGGAGCCAATAGGGCTGAAGCTTTCTTT. This encodes CSARAGANRAEAFF.

The rearrangement uses TRBV5-4 and TRBJ2-5; 7 nucleotides match TRBD2. The DNA end is more similar to TRBJ2-7, so the J call may be wrong. The CDR3 covers 14 residues. Looked up from germline, CDR1 is SGHNT and CDR2 is YYREEE (reference sequence). The CDR3 reads CASRFTGGGSEQYF. CDR3 sequence (DNA): TGTGCCAGCAGATTCACTGGGGGGGGTTCCGAGCAGTACTTC.

V gene TRBV7-9 combines with J gene TRBJ2-1, with D unresolved. This CDR3 is built from 11 residues. Trimming shortened V by 8 bases and J by 6 bases, and 8 bases separated the two germline ends. The germline V gene has CDR1 SEHNR and CDR2 FQNEAQ (reference sequence). CDR3 amino acids: CASVGPNEQFF. The CDR3 nucleotides are TGTGCCAGCGTAGGGCCCAATGAGCAGTTCTTC.

This clonotype has a handful of counts. This chain uses TRBV12-3 or TRBV12-4 with TRBJ2-1; TRBD2 agrees at 16 bases. V lost 8 bases and J lost 6; bases outside the gene matches: 10. CDR3 length equals 17 residues. Written as DNA, the CDR3 is TGTGCCAGCGCCCCGGGACTAGCGGGGGGGCCCGGCAATGAGCAGTTCTTC. This gives the protein CASAPGLAGGPGNEQFF.